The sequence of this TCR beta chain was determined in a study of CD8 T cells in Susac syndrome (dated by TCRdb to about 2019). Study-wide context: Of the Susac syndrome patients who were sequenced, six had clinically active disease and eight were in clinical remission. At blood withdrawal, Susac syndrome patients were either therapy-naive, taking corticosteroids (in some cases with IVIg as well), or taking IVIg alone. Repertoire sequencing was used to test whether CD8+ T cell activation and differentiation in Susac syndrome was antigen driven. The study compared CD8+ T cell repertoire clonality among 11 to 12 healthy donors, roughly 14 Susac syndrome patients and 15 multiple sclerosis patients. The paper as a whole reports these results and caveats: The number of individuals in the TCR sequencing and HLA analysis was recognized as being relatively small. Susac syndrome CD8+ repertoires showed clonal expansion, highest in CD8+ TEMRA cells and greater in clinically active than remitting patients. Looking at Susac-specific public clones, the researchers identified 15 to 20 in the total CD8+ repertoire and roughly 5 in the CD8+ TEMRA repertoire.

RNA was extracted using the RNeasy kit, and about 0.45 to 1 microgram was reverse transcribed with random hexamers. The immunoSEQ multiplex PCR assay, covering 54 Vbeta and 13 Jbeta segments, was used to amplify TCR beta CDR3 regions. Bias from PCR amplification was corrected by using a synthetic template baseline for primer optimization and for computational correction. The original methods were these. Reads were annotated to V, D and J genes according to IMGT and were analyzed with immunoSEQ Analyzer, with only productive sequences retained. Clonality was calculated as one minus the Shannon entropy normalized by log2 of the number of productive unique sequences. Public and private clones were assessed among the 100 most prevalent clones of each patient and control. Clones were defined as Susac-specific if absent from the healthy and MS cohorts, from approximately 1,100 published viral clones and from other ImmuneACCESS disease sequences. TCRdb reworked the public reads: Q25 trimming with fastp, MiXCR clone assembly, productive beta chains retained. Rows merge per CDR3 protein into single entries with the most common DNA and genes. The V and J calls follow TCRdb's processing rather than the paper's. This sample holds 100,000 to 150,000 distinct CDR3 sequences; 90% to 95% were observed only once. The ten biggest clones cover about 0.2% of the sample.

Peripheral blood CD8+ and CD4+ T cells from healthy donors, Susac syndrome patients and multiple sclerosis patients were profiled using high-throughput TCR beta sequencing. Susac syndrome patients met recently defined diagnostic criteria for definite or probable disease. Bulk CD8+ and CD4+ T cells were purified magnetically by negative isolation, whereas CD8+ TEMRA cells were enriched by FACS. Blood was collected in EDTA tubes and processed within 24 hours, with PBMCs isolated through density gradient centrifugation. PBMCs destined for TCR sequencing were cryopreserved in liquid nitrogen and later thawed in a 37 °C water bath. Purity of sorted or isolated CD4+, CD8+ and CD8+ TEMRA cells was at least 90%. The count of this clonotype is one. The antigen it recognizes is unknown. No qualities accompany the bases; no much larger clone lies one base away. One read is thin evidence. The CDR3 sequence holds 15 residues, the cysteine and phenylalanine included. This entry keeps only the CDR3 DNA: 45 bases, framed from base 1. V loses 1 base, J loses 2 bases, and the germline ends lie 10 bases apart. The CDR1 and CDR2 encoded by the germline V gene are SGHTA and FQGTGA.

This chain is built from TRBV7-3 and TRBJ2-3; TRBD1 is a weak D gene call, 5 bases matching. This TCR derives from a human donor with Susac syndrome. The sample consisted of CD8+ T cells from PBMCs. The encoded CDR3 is CASSLSGAITDTQYF. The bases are TGTGCCAGCAGCTTAAGTGGGGCGATCACAGATACGCAGTATTTT.